This T cell receptor (beta chain) is drawn from a study of response to subunit inactivated influenza vaccine. General observations from the study: Authors suggested seasonal influenza vaccinations each recruit few new T cells.

TCRdb re-derived calls from the RT-PCR reads in MiXCR, one entry per CDR3 protein. Of around 650,000 distinct CDR3 sequences in the sample, about 15% were seen once. As to this clonotype: What it binds is not known.

V lost 0 bases to trimming and J lost 0 bases, with 11 bases between them. This CDR3 comprises 16 residues. Germline-derived CDR1 and CDR2 are SGHRS and YFSETQ. The receptor comes from a man over 45 who received an inactivated influenza vaccine. This chain links TRBV5-1 with TRBJ2-3, with D unclear. The specimen was PBMCs from blood, collected 11 to 12 days after vaccination. The CDR3 loop reads CASSLAGPYSTDTQYF. CDR3 sequence (DNA): TGCGCCAGCAGCTTGGCCGGGCCTTATAGCACAGATACGCAGTATTTT.